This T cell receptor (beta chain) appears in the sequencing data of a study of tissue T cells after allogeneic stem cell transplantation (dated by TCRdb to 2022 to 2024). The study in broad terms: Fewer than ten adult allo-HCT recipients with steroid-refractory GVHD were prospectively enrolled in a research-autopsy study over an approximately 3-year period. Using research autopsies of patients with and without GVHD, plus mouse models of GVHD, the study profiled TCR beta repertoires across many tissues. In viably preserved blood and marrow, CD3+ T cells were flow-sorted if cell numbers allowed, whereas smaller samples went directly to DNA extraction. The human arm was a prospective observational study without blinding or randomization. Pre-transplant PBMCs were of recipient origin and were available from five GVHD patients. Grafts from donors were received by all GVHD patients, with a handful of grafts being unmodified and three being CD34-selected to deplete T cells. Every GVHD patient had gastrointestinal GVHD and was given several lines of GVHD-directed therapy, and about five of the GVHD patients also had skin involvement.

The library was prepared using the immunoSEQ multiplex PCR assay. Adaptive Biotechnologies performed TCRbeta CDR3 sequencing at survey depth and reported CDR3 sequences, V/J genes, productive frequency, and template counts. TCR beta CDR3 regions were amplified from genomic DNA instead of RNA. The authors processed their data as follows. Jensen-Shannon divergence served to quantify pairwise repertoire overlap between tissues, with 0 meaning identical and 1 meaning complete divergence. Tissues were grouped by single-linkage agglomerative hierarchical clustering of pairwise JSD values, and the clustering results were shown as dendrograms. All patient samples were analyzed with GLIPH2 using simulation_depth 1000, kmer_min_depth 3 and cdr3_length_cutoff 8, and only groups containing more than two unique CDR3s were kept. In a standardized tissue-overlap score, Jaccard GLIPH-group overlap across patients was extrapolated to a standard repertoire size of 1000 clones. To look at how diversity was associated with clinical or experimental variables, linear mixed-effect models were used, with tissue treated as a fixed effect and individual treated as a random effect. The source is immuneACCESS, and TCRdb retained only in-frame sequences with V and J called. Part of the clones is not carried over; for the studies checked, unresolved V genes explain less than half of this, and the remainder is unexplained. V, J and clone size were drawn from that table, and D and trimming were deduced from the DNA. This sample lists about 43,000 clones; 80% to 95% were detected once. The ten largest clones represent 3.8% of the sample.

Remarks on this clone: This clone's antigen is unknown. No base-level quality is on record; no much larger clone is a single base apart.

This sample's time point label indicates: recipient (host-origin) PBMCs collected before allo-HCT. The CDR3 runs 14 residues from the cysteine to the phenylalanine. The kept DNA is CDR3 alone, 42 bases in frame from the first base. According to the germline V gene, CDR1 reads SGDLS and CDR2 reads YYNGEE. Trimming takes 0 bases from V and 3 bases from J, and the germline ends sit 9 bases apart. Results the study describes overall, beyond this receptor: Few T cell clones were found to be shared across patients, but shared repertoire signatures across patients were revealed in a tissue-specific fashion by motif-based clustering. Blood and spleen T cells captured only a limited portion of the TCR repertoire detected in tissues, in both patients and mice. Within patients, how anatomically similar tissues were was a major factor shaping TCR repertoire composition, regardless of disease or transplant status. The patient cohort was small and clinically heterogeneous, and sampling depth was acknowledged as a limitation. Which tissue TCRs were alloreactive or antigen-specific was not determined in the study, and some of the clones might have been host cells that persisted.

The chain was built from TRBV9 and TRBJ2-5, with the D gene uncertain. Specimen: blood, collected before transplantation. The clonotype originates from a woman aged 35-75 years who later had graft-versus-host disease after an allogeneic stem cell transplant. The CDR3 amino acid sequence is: CASSVAGGKETQYF. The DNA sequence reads TGTGCCAGCAGCGTAGCTGGCGGAAAAGAGACCCAGTACTTC.